This TCR beta chain was sequenced in a study of T cell responses to AZD1222 COVID-19 vaccine. About the research overall: Pooling covered second doses at about 4 or about 12 weeks. Study findings and constraints: Donors were chiefly white British, with a greater number of females, and clonal diversity was perhaps underestimated. Across the whole spike, CD4 TCRs peaked at regions 160-218 and 743-854.

Points on this clone: Its antigen is still unknown.

The V gene end was trimmed by 1 base and the J gene end by 4 bases; junction bases not matched to a gene: 4. This CDR3 is 15 amino acids long. The germline CDR1 and CDR2 sequences are SGHDN and FVKESK. The repertoire was sequenced with immunoSEQ multiplex PCR; TCRdb's copy has only in-frame clones and lacks some. In the table there are some 120,000 clones, 80% to 90% of which are singletons. The sample here was peripheral blood, taken on day 0 of AZD1222 vaccination. The chain couples TRBV14 to TRBJ1-1; TRBD1 aligns across 9 bases. The origin of this receptor is an adult in good health. This CDR3 reads CASSQVQGAVTEAFF. Here the CDR3 DNA reads TGTGCCAGCAGCCAAGTACAGGGGGCAGTCACTGAAGCTTTCTTT.